This T cell receptor beta chain emerged from a study of T cells in localized non-small cell lung cancer. Trimming removed 1 base at V and 8 bases at J, with 11 bases between. The length of the CDR3 is 13 residues. Germline values: CDR1 MNHNS, CDR2 SASEGT. With respect to this clone: Its matching antigen is unknown.

The protocol was immunoSEQ multiplex PCR, while the TCRdb copy is restricted to in-frame clones and leaves out a portion. The sample shows 20,000 to 25,000 clones, under 90% of them seen only once. Study-level points and caveats: Among the top 100 tumor clones, a median about 57 appeared in adjacent lung.

V and J are TRBV6-1 and TRBJ1-2; D remains ambiguous. This receptor was taken from a man aged 40-75 years with stage I squamous cell lung carcinoma. Material: peripheral blood, obtained before any cancer treatment. This chain's CDR3 is CASSEVDRVGYTF. The CDR3 DNA sequence: TGTGCCAGCAGTGAAGTCGATAGGGTAGGCTACACCTTC.